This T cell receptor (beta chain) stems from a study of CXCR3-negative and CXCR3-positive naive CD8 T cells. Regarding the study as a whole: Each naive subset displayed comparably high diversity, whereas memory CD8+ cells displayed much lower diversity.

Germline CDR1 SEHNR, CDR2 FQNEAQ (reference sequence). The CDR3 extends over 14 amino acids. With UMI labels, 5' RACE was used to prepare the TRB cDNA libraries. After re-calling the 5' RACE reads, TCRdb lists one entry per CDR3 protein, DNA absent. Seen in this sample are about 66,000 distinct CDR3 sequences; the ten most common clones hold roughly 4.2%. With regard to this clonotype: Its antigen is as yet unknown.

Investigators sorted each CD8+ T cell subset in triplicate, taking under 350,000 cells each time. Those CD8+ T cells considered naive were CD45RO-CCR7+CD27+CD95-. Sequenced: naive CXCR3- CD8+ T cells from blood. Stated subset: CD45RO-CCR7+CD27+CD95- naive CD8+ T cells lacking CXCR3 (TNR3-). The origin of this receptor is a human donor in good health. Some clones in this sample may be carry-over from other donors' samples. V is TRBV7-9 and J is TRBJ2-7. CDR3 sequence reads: CASSSVRRSYEQYF. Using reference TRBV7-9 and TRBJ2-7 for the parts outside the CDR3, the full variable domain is DTGVSQNPRHKITKRGQNVTFRCDPISEHNRLYWYRQTLGQGPEFLTYFQNEAQLEKSRLLSDRFSAERPKGSFSTLEIQRTEQGDSAMYLCASSSVRRSYEQYFGPGTRLTVT.